The entry below describes one T cell receptor beta chain. CDR3 length equals 13 residues. The trim removed 3 bases at V and 3 bases at J, leaving 1 base unmatched. The V gene's germline CDR1 is DFQATT and CDR2 SNEGSKA (reference sequence). Using unique molecular identifiers, the investigators prepared the TCRbeta library. TCRdb reanalysed the PCR reads using MiXCR and keeps one entry per CDR3 protein. The repertoire includes roughly 200,000 distinct CDR3 sequences, approximately 9.5% of them detected once, and approximately 6.2% sits in the top ten. This sample is part of a study of T-cell reconstitution after alpha-beta-depleted transplantation in children.

The J gene is TRBJ2-1, the V gene TRBV20-1; 8 nucleotides align to TRBD2. The source material was PBMCs from the stem cell graft donor, sampled from the stem cell graft. This sequence was found in a human donor who donated a stem cell graft to a child with acute lymphoblastic leukemia. CDR3 region: CSASGGVYNEQFF. For the CDR3, the DNA is TGCAGTGCTAGCGGGGGGGTCTACAATGAGCAGTTCTTC.